This TCR beta chain was profiled in a study of CD8 T cells in ankylosing spondylitis. General study results and limits: Typical of ankylosing spondylitis blood, it appeared, was a TCR beta motif of several highly homologous variants. CD8+ by phenotype, disease-linked clones were relatively rare in peripheral blood. The authors reported significant enrichment of disease-linked clones in matched ankylosing spondylitis synovial fluid.

As for this clonotype: Its antigen is undetermined.

By quantitative 5'-RACE with molecular barcodes, the TCR beta libraries were made. One entry per CDR3 protein results from TCRdb running MiXCR on the 5' RACE reads. The repertoire holds about 800,000 distinct CDR3 sequences, with about 12% as singletons. CDR1 and CDR2 from the germline V gene are DFQATT and SNEGSKA (reference sequence). Trimming removed 6 bases at V and 0 bases at J, with 16 bases between. The CDR3 has 15 amino acids. The sequence was collected from a male donor with ankylosing spondylitis. Source material: blood, either unsorted or a sorted T cell fraction (not recorded which). The chain links TRBV20-1 to TRBJ2-3, with D unresolved. The CDR3 sequence is CSALDSTTSTDTQYF. For the CDR3, the DNA is TGCAGTGCCCTAGATTCGACAACTAGCACAGATACGCAGTATTTT.